The 20 T cell receptor beta chains below all came from one sample that was sequenced in a study of cytomegalovirus exposure and HLA in healthy donors (TCRdb year 2017). The library was obtained by the immunoSEQ multiplex PCR assay. For the multiplex PCR, a mixture combining 60 forward primers for TCR Vbeta segments and 13 reverse primers for TCR Jbeta segments was used. Entries here come from immuneACCESS through TCRdb and include only in-frame sequences with V and J called. Some clones fail to appear in such tables; in the studies checked, an unresolved V gene covers under half of the shortfall, and the cause of the remainder is unknown. Here the sample has 90,000 to 130,000 clones; around 61% occur a single time. 2.2% of the sample is held by the ten biggest clonotypes. What was sequenced was PBMCs. These receptors came from a woman in her thirties in good health and CMV-seronegative.

J is TRBJ2-1 and V is TRBV7-2; 11 nucleotides line up with TRBD2. Per germline, CDR1 SGHTA and CDR2 FQGNSA. V shed 5 bases and J 7 bases; nucleotides not matched to a gene: 10. This CDR3 region has 16 residues. The CDR3 loop is CASSPGVAGGLNEQFF. The DNA of the CDR3 is TGTGCCAGCAGCCCCGGGGTAGCGGGAGGGTTGAATGAGCAGTTCTTC.

V is TRBV19 and J is TRBJ2-5; 11 positions agree with TRBD1. V dropped 3 bases and J dropped 6; count of bases not matched to a gene: 3. Germline lookup yields CDR1 LNHDA and CDR2 SQIVND (reference sequence). The CDR3 totals 14 residues. CDR3 in amino acids: CASSIGQGAKTQYF. CDR3 sequence (DNA): TGTGCCAGTAGTATCGGACAGGGGGCAAAGACCCAGTACTTC.

The chain has TRBV28 and TRBJ2-7, with 15 positions matching TRBD2. V was pared by 6 bases and J by 2 bases, with 8 bases of the junction left unmatched. Germline V lookup: CDR1 MDHEN, CDR2 SYDVKM. This CDR3 contains 17 residues. The CDR3 here is CASSYGLAGGQPYEQYF. CDR3 DNA: TGTGCCAGCAGCTACGGACTAGCGGGAGGGCAACCCTACGAGCAGTACTTC.

CDR3 DNA: TGTGCCAGCAGCCCCCGGACTCCGAGCTCCTACAATGAGCAGTTCTTC. Its translation is CASSPRTPSSYNEQFF. V is TRBV7-2 and J is TRBJ2-1, with a weak D call TRBD2 (5 bases). V was cut by 5 bases and J by 0 bases, with 14 bases left in between. CDR3 length: 16 amino acids. Per germline, CDR1 SGHTA and CDR2 FQGNSA.

This clone was recorded a few times. V and J are TRBV7-9 and TRBJ1-1, with D perhaps matching TRBD1 (6 bases). The CDR3 is 12 residues long. The V gene's germline CDR1 is SEHNR and CDR2 FQNEAQ (reference sequence). V was shortened by 6 bases and J by 6 bases, with 11 bases between the two germline ends. CDR3: CASSWGGSEAFF. CDR3 DNA sequence: TGTGCCAGCAGTTGGGGGGGCTCTGAAGCTTTCTTT.

J is TRBJ1-4 and V is TRBV2; possible D gene TRBD1, 6 bases. With 6 bases removed from V and 6 bases from J, the gap between germline ends came to 14 bases. Germline assignment: CDR1 SNHLY and CDR2 FYNNEI. The CDR3 extends over 14 amino acids. CDR3 nucleotides: TGTGCCAGCAGAAACAGGGTCGGGGATGAAAAACTGTTTTTT. The encoded protein is CASRNRVGDEKLFF.

The chain carries TRBV7-6 and TRBJ2-1; 11 nucleotides align to TRBD2. This CDR3 has 16 amino acids. Trimming removed 5 bases from V and 3 bases from J; junction bases left unmatched: 6. CDR1 and CDR2 (germline): SGHVS, FNYEAQ. The CDR3 bases are TGTGCCAGCAGCCTCAGTAGCGGGAGGGTCTACAATGAGCAGTTCTTC. Amino acid sequence: CASSLSSGRVYNEQFF.

This chain joins TRBV28 and TRBJ2-7; 7 nucleotides match TRBD1. V trimming: 2 bases; J trimming: 2 bases; junction bases outside the gene matches: 0. This CDR3 has 13 amino acids. The germline CDR1 and CDR2 sequences are MDHEN and SYDVKM. CDR3 sequence: CASSLTGAYEQYF. CDR3 DNA sequence: TGTGCCAGCAGTTTAACAGGGGCCTACGAGCAGTACTTC.

This clone has only a few counts. J is TRBJ2-1 and V is TRBV6-1, with 8 bases that match TRBD1. The J segment lost 3 bases and the V segment lost 6 bases, leaving 7 bases of the junction unmatched. Per the germline V gene, CDR1 is MNHNS and CDR2 is SASEGT. The CDR3 spans 15 residues. CDR3 sequence: CASRLGQGVYNEQFF. In DNA, the CDR3 is TGTGCCAGCAGGTTAGGACAGGGCGTCTACAATGAGCAGTTCTTC.

This clone has more than one count but fewer than ten. CDR3 region: CASSLLAGTQETQYF. For the CDR3, the DNA is TGTGCCAGCTCACTGCTAGCGGGAACCCAAGAGACCCAGTACTTC. This chain links TRBV18 with TRBJ2-5; 9 bases match TRBD2. V lost 4 bases to trimming and J lost 1 base; unmatched junction nucleotides: 4. This CDR3 region has 15 residues. CDR1 KGHSH and CDR2 LQKENI come from the germline V gene.

This chain joins TRBV27 and TRBJ2-7, with TRBD2 matching over 13 bases. Germline values: CDR1 MNHEY, CDR2 SMNVEV (reference sequence). J was trimmed by 3 bases and V by 6 bases; bases with no gene match: 8. This CDR3 region has 16 residues. Here the CDR3 DNA reads TGTGCCAGCAGCCTCACCACTAGCGGGAGGGTCTACGAGCAGTACTTC. It yields the protein CASSLTTSGRVYEQYF.

There are a few counts of this clone. The CDR3 region has the DNA TGTGCCAGTAGCAGAAGGCGGGAGCAGGGAGATACGCAGTATTTT. Its translation is CASSRRREQGDTQYF. The V and J genes are TRBV19 and TRBJ2-3, with 7 bases identical to TRBD2. The J segment lost 5 bases and the V segment lost 6 bases, leaving 11 bases of the junction unmatched. Germline V gives CDR1 LNHDA, CDR2 SQIVND (reference sequence). The CDR3 sequence is 15 residues long.

The rearrangement uses TRBV18 and TRBJ2-2; the D is unclear. Trimming cost V 3 bases and J 6 bases, with 11 bases left between them. This CDR3 is built from 14 residues. Germline V lookup: CDR1 KGHSH, CDR2 LQKENI. CDR3 sequence: CASSPPSVPGELFF. CDR3 sequence (DNA): TGTGCCAGCTCACCCCCTAGTGTCCCCGGGGAGCTGTTTTTT.

V and J are TRBV7-2 and TRBJ2-1, with 10 positions matching TRBD2. The CDR3 spans 15 residues. The trim removed 1 base at V and 5 bases at J, leaving 2 bases unmatched. The germline CDR1 and CDR2 sequences are SGHTA and FQGNSA. The CDR3 coding sequence is TGTGCCAGCAGCTTAGAACTAGCGGGGAACAATGAGCAGTTCTTC. It is translated as CASSLELAGNNEQFF.

The table lists this clone with a few counts. A read error may account for a junction end that differs from germline. The CDR3 region is CASSLWRASGSSHEQYF. In DNA, the CDR3 is TGTGCCAGCAGTTTATGGCGGGCTAGCGGGAGCTCCCACGAGCAGTACTTC. This chain connects TRBV28 to TRBJ2-7; 10 bases match TRBD2. CDR1 and CDR2 from the germline V gene are MDHEN and SYDVKM. The CDR3 runs 17 residues. The variable domain in full, completed from reference TRBV28 and TRBJ2-7, reads DVKVTQSSRYLVKRTGEKVFLECVQDMDHENMFWYRQDPGLGLRLIYFSYDVKMKEKGDIPEGYSVSREKKERFSLILESASTNQTSMYLCASSLWRASGSSHEQYFGPGTRLTVT.

The V call is TRBV4-3, the J call TRBJ1-5; D unclear. This CDR3 region has 16 residues. CDR1 LGHNA and CDR2 YSLEER come from the germline V gene. Trimming took 0 bases from V and 3 from J, leaving 12 bases between them. CDR3 sequence (DNA): TGCGCCAGCAGCCAAGATACCGGGGTCCTCAATCAGCCCCAGCATTTT. It yields the protein CASSQDTGVLNQPQHF.

This clone was counted between two and nine times. V is TRBV14 and J is TRBJ1-1; a possible D gene is TRBD1 (6 bases). V was cut by 1 base and J by 4 bases, with 19 bases left in between. The CDR3 spans 17 residues. CDR1 and CDR2 from the germline V gene are SGHDN and FVKESK. CDR3 bases: TGTGCCAGCAGCCAAGTACGCTCGGGGAGGGGGAGCACTGAAGCTTTCTTT. Encoded protein: CASSQVRSGRGSTEAFF.

This chain links TRBV7-6 with TRBJ2-1, with D perhaps TRBD1 (7 bases). This CDR3 is built from 17 residues. Germline CDR1 reads SGHVS; CDR2 reads FNYEAQ. V was trimmed by 0 bases and J by 3 bases, leaving 15 bases between them. The CDR3 DNA follows: TGTGCCAGCAGCTTAGCCAGTCGGGGGACAGTCTACAATGAGCAGTTCTTC. Translating it yields CASSLASRGTVYNEQFF.

The genes are TRBV30 and TRBJ1-2, with 7 bases matching TRBD1. CDR1 is GTSNPN and CDR2 is SVGIG in the germline V gene (reference sequence). J lost 7 bases, V lost 0 bases, and 5 bases had no gene match. This CDR3 comprises 13 residues. CDR3 nucleotide sequence: TGTGCCTGGAGTGTACAGGGGACGAGTGGCTACACCTTC. Protein product: CAWSVQGTSGYTF.

This clone was seen only a few times. The V and J genes are TRBV27 and TRBJ1-1, with TRBD1 as a possible D gene (5 bases). There are 12 residues in the CDR3. Germline CDR1 and CDR2: MNHEY and SMNVEV (reference sequence). V gave up 4 bases and J gave up 11 bases, with 14 bases separating them. Written as DNA, the CDR3 is TGTGCCAGCAGTTCCGATCAGGGTGGTGCTTTCTTT. This encodes CASSSDQGGAFF.